This TCR beta chain was identified in a study of blood T cells in healthy people across ages. Study findings and constraints: Diversity was higher, and naive CD4+ cells more numerous, in long-lived donors than in aged donors. Possibly confounding the expanded clonotype changes was the fact that donor CMV status was unknown.

This clonotype was seen a few times. Its antigen is not identified. The authors ran a second PCR of about 6 to 11 cycles using a sample-barcoded 5' primer and a J-beta primer mix. MiXCR, applied by TCRdb to the 5' RACE reads, yields one record per CDR3 protein. Of over 600,000 distinct CDR3 sequences in the sample, around three fifths are singletons; the top ten hold around 25%. The CDR3 is 15 amino acids. Germline V gene data show CDR1 as KGHDR and CDR2 as SFDVKD. Germline trimming cut 3 bases from V and 5 bases from J; bases unmatched to any gene: 7. The rearrangement joins TRBV24-1 to TRBJ2-5; 8 bases are a match to TRBD1. Source material: blood. This TCR derives from a man aged 35-49 years in good health. The CDR3 DNA sequence: TGTGCCACCAGTGATGCCAGACAGGGGATGGAGACCCAGTACTTC. Translation: CATSDARQGMETQYF.